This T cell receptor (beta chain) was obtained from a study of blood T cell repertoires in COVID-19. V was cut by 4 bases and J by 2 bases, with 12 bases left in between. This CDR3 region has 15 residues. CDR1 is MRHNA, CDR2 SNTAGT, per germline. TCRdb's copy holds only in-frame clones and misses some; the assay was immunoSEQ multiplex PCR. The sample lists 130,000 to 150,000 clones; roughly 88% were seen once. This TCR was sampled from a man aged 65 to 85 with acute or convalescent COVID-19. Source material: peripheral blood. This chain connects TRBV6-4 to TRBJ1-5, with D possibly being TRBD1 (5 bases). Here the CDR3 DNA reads TGTGCCAGCAGTGCTTTTGGAGGGGGCAATCAGCCCCAGCATTTT. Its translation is CASSAFGGGNQPQHF.